This passage covers 10 T cell receptor beta chains from one sample sequenced in a study of neoadjuvant anti-PD-1 for oral cavity cancer. Assay used: immunoSEQ multiplex PCR; TCRdb lists only in-frame clones, some missing. The table has some 40,000 clones, over 30% seen once. The time point is: after neoadjuvant nivolumab, at surgical resection. Sequenced here: tumor tissue, sampled after nivolumab (anti-PD-1) treatment. The receptor source for this set is a person between 40 and 79 years old with oral cavity squamous cell carcinoma.

The gene calls are TRBV7-9 and TRBJ2-7; 11 positions match TRBD1. The germline gives CDR1 SEHNR, CDR2 FQNEAQ (reference sequence). The CDR3 is 13 residues long. V was clipped by 5 bases and J by 4 bases; unmatched bases: 1. This CDR3 is CASSGTGGYEQYF. The DNA for the CDR3 is TGTGCCAGCAGCGGGACAGGGGGTTACGAGCAGTACTTC.

There are a few counts of this clone. The chain uses TRBV12-5 and TRBJ2-2, with D tentatively TRBD1 (6 bases). CDR1 LGHNT and CDR2 FRNRAP come from the germline V gene. The CDR3 totals 15 residues. Trimming removed 0 bases from V and 6 bases from J, with 11 bases in between. CDR3 sequence (DNA): TGTGCTAGTGGTTTGGTAGTATCAGGGGCCGGGGAGCTGTTTTTT. Its protein is CASGLVVSGAGELFF.

This clone was picked up many times. This chain uses TRBV5-1 with TRBJ2-1; D gene ambiguous. In germline, CDR1 is SGHRS, CDR2 YFSETQ. The CDR3 consists of 14 residues. Trimming removed 6 bases at V and 8 bases at J, with 18 bases between. CDR3 loop: CASKSVGGFDEQFF. CDR3 DNA sequence: TGCGCCAGCAAAAGTGTAGGTGGTTTCGATGAGCAGTTCTTC. The whole variable domain, filled in from reference TRBV5-1 and TRBJ2-1, reads KAGVTQTPRYLIKTRGQQVTLSCSPISGHRSVSWYQQTPGQGLQFLFEYFSETQRNKGNFPGRFSGRQFSNSRSEMNVSTLELGDSALYLCASKSVGGFDEQFFGPGTRLTVL.

This clone was counted ten times or more. V usage is TRBV6-5 and J usage is TRBJ2-5; D call uncertain. The germline V gene has CDR1 MNHEY and CDR2 SVGAGI. This CDR3 has 13 amino acids. V lost 6 bases and J 3 bases, leaving 11 bases between the germline ends. The CDR3: CASRTGFEETQYF. In DNA, the CDR3 is TGTGCCAGCAGAACCGGGTTCGAAGAGACCCAGTACTTC.

Sample share makes this clone medium-sized. The CDR3 is CASRKREGRVGETQYF. As DNA, the CDR3 is TGCGCCAGCAGAAAGCGGGAGGGCCGCGTTGGGGAGACCCAGTACTTC. V usage is TRBV5-1 and J usage is TRBJ2-5, with 10 positions matching TRBD2. This CDR3 spans 16 amino acids. V shed 5 bases, J shed 5 bases, and the junction held 12 bases outside the gene matches. Germline V gene lookup returns CDR1 SGHRS and CDR2 YFSETQ.

The table lists this clone with a few counts. The chain is built from TRBV14 and TRBJ2-7; D may be TRBD1 or TRBD2 (5 bases each). Germline-derived CDR1 and CDR2 are SGHDN and FVKESK. The V end lost 1 base, the J end lost 4 bases, and 5 bases lay between the germline ends. This CDR3 has 12 residues. The CDR3 loop reads CASSQGGYEQYF. As DNA, the CDR3 is TGTGCCAGCAGCCAAGGGGGGTACGAGCAGTACTTC.

This clone appeared a single time. V and J are TRBV9 and TRBJ2-3; D ambiguous. CDR3 length: 16 residues. Germline CDR1 and CDR2: SGDLS and YYNGEE. V was clipped by 2 bases and J by 2 bases, with 15 bases between them. In DNA, the CDR3 is TGTGCCAGCAGCGTGGGTCCCTGGGTTTACACAGATACGCAGTATTTT. This codes for CASSVGPWVYTDTQYF.

The rearrangement joins TRBV27 to TRBJ2-5; 7 positions agree with TRBD1. V was clipped by 7 bases and J by 2 bases; unmatched bases: 10. The CDR3 is made up of 15 amino acids. Germline CDR1 reads MNHEY; CDR2 reads SMNVEV (reference sequence). CDR3 in amino acids: CASKPGQSYQETQYF. CDR3 sequence (DNA): TGTGCCAGCAAACCGGGACAGAGTTATCAAGAGACCCAGTACTTC.

J is TRBJ1-1 and V is TRBV4-2; D not resolved. Germline loops: CDR1 LGHNA, CDR2 YNFKEQ. V was cut by 0 bases and J by 1 base, with 9 bases left in between. The CDR3 extends over 15 amino acids. CDR3 residues: CASSQDRRGNTEAFF. For the CDR3, the DNA is TGTGCCAGCAGCCAAGACCGGCGGGGGAACACTGAAGCTTTCTTT.

This CDR3 reads CASSLTSSGWETQYF. DNA for the CDR3: TGTGCCAGCAGCCTCACTAGCTCGGGATGGGAGACCCAGTACTTC. The chain uses TRBV7-2 and TRBJ2-5; the D gene is possibly TRBD2 (6 bases). Trimming stripped 5 bases from V and 5 bases from J, with 18 bases between. Germline assignment: CDR1 SGHTA and CDR2 FQGNSA. The CDR3 has 15 residues.